The 8 T cell receptor beta chains below come from one sample, sequenced in a study of T cell responses to AZD1222 COVID-19 vaccine. TCRdb keeps only in-frame clones here, not all; method: immunoSEQ multiplex PCR. This table holds approximately 190,000 clones, approximately 91% found once. Sequences were derived from peripheral blood, sampled on day 0 of AZD1222 vaccination. The receptors stem from an adult in good health.

The gene calls are TRBV6-6 and TRBJ2-1; D ambiguous. With 2 bases removed from V and 8 bases from J, the gap between germline ends came to 7 bases. CDR3 size: 12 residues. The germline V gene encodes CDR1 MNHNY and CDR2 SVGAGI (reference sequence). In nucleotides, the CDR3 is TGTGCCAGCAGTTACGGGGTGGATGAGCAGTTCTTC. It encodes CASSYGVDEQFF.

V is TRBV5-1 and J is TRBJ1-5; the D gene is possibly TRBD1 (5 bases). The CDR3 length is 16 residues. Trimming removed 1 base at V and 0 bases at J, with 11 bases between. In germline, CDR1 is SGHRS, CDR2 YFSETQ. Written as DNA, the CDR3 is TGCGCCAGCAGCTTGTATGGGGGGGATAGCAATCAGCCCCAGCATTTT. Protein sequence: CASSLYGGDSNQPQHF.

This clone was counted between two and nine times. Other DNA sequences in this sample translate to the same CDR3. J is TRBJ2-7 and V is TRBV5-1; 8 bases line up with TRBD1. In germline, CDR1 is SGHRS, CDR2 YFSETQ. V shed 4 bases, J shed 0 bases, and the junction held 6 bases outside the gene matches. CDR3 length: 15 amino acids. In nucleotides, the CDR3 is TGCGCCAGCAGCCCCCGGACAGGGAGCTCCTACGAGCAGTACTTC. Translating it yields CASSPRTGSSYEQYF.

This clone was counted a few times. V is TRBV5-6 and J is TRBJ2-5, with TRBD1 as a possible D gene (6 bases). CDR1 is SGHDT and CDR2 is YYEEEE in the germline V gene. This CDR3 is built from 15 residues. V was shortened by 1 base and J by 4 bases, with 14 bases between the two germline ends. In DNA, the CDR3 is TGTGCCAGCAGCTTGCCCAGGGGATTGGGAGAGACCCAGTACTTC. Its translation: CASSLPRGLGETQYF.

This clone was detected only once. J is TRBJ2-5 and V is TRBV3-1 (or the pseudogene TRBV3-2); no clear D gene. Trimming took 4 bases from V and 8 from J, leaving 8 bases between them. Germline V lookup: CDR1 LGHDT, CDR2 YNNKEL (reference sequence). The CDR3 contains 11 residues. The CDR3 bases are TGTGCCAGCAGCCTAAGACATACCCAGTACTTC. It translates to CASSLRHTQYF.

The rearrangement uses TRBV27 and TRBJ2-7; 7 positions agree with TRBD1. The CDR3 consists of 15 residues. The V segment lost 3 bases and the J segment 2 bases; nucleotides outside the gene matches: 7. CDR1 is MNHEY, CDR2 SMNVEV, per germline (reference sequence). The CDR3 loop reads CASSFNPGQTYEQYF. The CDR3 DNA reads TGTGCCAGCAGTTTTAATCCGGGACAGACCTACGAGCAGTACTTC.

In its sample, this clone was seen once. The chain carries TRBV13 and TRBJ2-5; TRBD1 might be the D (6 bases). Between the trimmed V and J ends, which lost 7 bases and 5 bases, there was a span of 20 bases. This CDR3 contains 15 residues. Germline lookup yields CDR1 PRHDT and CDR2 FYEKMQ (reference sequence). The DNA for the CDR3 is TGTGCCAGCAACACCGGGACAACCTGGGGCGAGACCCAGTACTTC. Translation: CASNTGTTWGETQYF. Full variable domain (rest looked up from reference TRBV13 and TRBJ2-5): AAGVIQSPRHLIKEKRETATLKCYPIPRHDTVYWYQQGPGQDPQFLISFYEKMQSDKGSIPDRFSAQQFSDYHSELNMSSLELGDSALYFCASNTGTTWGETQYFGPGTRLLVL.

The rearrangement links TRBV3-1 (or the pseudogene TRBV3-2) to TRBJ1-2, with unresolved D. This CDR3 has 14 amino acids. Germline lookup yields CDR1 LGHDT and CDR2 YNNKEL (reference sequence). V lost 5 bases and J 4 bases, leaving 14 bases between the germline ends. The CDR3 sequence is CASSGRAIGYGYTF. In nucleotides, the CDR3 is TGTGCCAGCAGCGGAAGGGCGATAGGCTATGGCTACACCTTC.